The 32 T cell receptor beta chains in this list originate from one sample, sequenced in a study of blood T cell repertoires in COVID-19. Produced via immunoSEQ multiplex PCR; TCRdb's table is partial and in-frame only. The table shows 270,000 or so clones, with 85% to 90% occurring only once. The sequenced sample consisted of PBMCs or T cells enriched from blood (not recorded which). The receptors derive from a woman in her twenties or thirties with acute COVID-19.

This clone was counted once. The CDR3 protein is CASSFDIPSNQPQHF. The DNA for the CDR3 is TGTGCCAGCAGCTTTGACATCCCTAGCAATCAGCCCCAGCATTTT. This sequence joins TRBV5-5 and TRBJ1-5; D is undetermined. From germline, CDR1 is SGHKS and CDR2 YYEKEE (reference sequence). V was clipped by 2 bases and J by 0 bases, with 9 bases between them. This CDR3 region has 15 residues.

A few counts support this clone. The rearrangement joins TRBV19 to TRBJ2-2; 9 bases align to TRBD1. This CDR3 region has 18 residues. Germline V CDR1 and CDR2: LNHDA, SQIVND (reference sequence). V shed 3 bases and J 5 bases; nucleotides not matched to a gene: 13. CDR3 residues: CASSIRDRVMATTGELFF. The DNA of the CDR3 is TGTGCCAGTAGTATTCGGGACAGGGTCATGGCGACTACCGGGGAGCTGTTTTTT. Filled out from reference TRBV19 and TRBJ2-2, the complete variable domain reads DGGITQSPKYLFRKEGQNVTLSCEQNLNHDAMYWYRQDPGQGLRLIYYSQIVNDFQKGDIAEGYSVSREKKESFPLTVTSAQKNPTAFYLCASSIRDRVMATTGELFFGEGSRLTVL.

The chain employs TRBV4-3 and TRBJ1-1; 8 nucleotides align to TRBD1. Germline lookup yields CDR1 LGHNA and CDR2 YSLEER. J gave up 4 bases and V 2 bases, and 3 bases lay outside the gene matches. This CDR3 is 14 amino acids long. CDR3 in DNA: TGCGCCAGCAGCCAATTTGGACAGGGCACTGAAGCTTTCTTT. It translates to CASSQFGQGTEAFF.

The V gene is TRBV19, the J gene TRBJ2-7; 8 positions match TRBD2. CDR1 and CDR2 (germline): LNHDA, SQIVND (reference sequence). The CDR3 has 15 amino acids. V shed 7 bases, J shed 3 bases, and the junction held 11 bases outside the gene matches. The CDR3 nucleotides read TGTGCCAGTACAGCTGCCGGGCTAGCGGGCTACGAGCAGTACTTC. Amino acids: CASTAAGLAGYEQYF.

The chain joins TRBV28 to TRBJ2-2; tentatively, D is TRBD1 (6 bases). Trimming took 6 bases from V and 1 from J, leaving 6 bases between them. This CDR3 is built from 13 residues. Germline-derived CDR1 and CDR2 are MDHEN and SYDVKM. The chain's CDR3 is CASRGQNTGELFF. The CDR3 region has the DNA TGTGCCAGCAGGGGACAGAACACCGGGGAGCTGTTTTTT.

This clone was recorded once. The chain employs TRBV19 and TRBJ1-5; D remains ambiguous. The CDR3 length is 14 residues. CDR1 and CDR2 from the germline V gene are LNHDA and SQIVND (reference sequence). V was trimmed by 6 bases and J by 4 bases, leaving 13 bases between them. CDR3 residues: CASSPEVLNQPQHF. Here the CDR3 DNA reads TGTGCCAGTAGCCCAGAGGTCCTAAATCAGCCCCAGCATTTT. Using reference TRBV19 and TRBJ1-5 for the parts outside the CDR3, the full variable domain is DGGITQSPKYLFRKEGQNVTLSCEQNLNHDAMYWYRQDPGQGLRLIYYSQIVNDFQKGDIAEGYSVSREKKESFPLTVTSAQKNPTAFYLCASSPEVLNQPQHFGDGTRLSIL.

The V and J genes are TRBV27 and TRBJ2-7; unclear D gene. Trimming removed 2 bases from V and 1 base from J, with 6 bases in between. This CDR3 comprises 13 residues. CDR1 is MNHEY and CDR2 is SMNVEV in the germline V gene (reference sequence). CDR3 loop: CASSLGLSYEQYF. In DNA, the CDR3 is TGTGCCAGCAGTTTAGGCTTGTCCTACGAGCAGTACTTC.

This clone was seen a few times. V gene TRBV7-9 combines with J gene TRBJ1-6, with 8 bases that match TRBD1. Trimming at V came to 6 bases and at J to 5 bases, leaving 6 bases not matched to a gene. From germline, CDR1 is SEHNR and CDR2 FQNEAQ (reference sequence). The CDR3 has 15 residues. CDR3 DNA: TGTGCCAGCAGTCCCCGGGGACAGGATAATTCACCCCTCCACTTT. Its translation: CASSPRGQDNSPLHF.

The genes are TRBV6-6 and TRBJ2-1; D not certain. The ends were cut back, 0 bases at V and 2 bases at J, with 8 bases in the middle. Germline lookup yields CDR1 MNHNY and CDR2 SVGAGI (reference sequence). This CDR3 spans 15 amino acids. For the CDR3, the DNA is TGTGCCAGCAGTTACTCCTCTCTACCCTACAATGAGCAGTTCTTC. Its protein is CASSYSSLPYNEQFF.

The chain is built from TRBV4-1 and TRBJ2-1; 10 bases line up with TRBD2. V was pared by 4 bases and J by 5 bases, with 8 bases of the junction left unmatched. There are 16 residues in the CDR3. Germline CDR1 is MGHRA and CDR2 is YSYEKL. The CDR3 sequence is CASSPTGLADDNEQFF. CDR3 in DNA: TGCGCCAGCAGCCCCACAGGACTAGCGGACGACAATGAGCAGTTCTTC.

The chain carries TRBV13 and TRBJ2-1; 10 nucleotides line up with TRBD1. CDR1 PRHDT and CDR2 FYEKMQ come from the germline V gene (reference sequence). V dropped 4 bases and J dropped 4; count of bases not matched to a gene: 4. CDR3 length equals 15 residues. DNA for the CDR3: TGTGCCAGCAGCTCGGGACAGGGGCTTTACAATGAGCAGTTCTTC. Encoded protein: CASSSGQGLYNEQFF.

The chain recombines TRBV24-1 with TRBJ1-5, with TRBD1 as a possible D gene (6 bases). The CDR3 covers 15 residues. CDR1 is KGHDR and CDR2 is SFDVKD in the germline V gene. V was shortened by 2 bases and J by 6 bases, with 13 bases between the two germline ends. The CDR3 DNA follows: TGTGCCACCAGTGATTCCCGGGAGGGGGGTCAGCCCCAGCATTTT. This gives the protein CATSDSREGGQPQHF.

The chain combines TRBV20-1 with TRBJ2-7; D ambiguous. This CDR3 contains 10 residues. The V end lost 6 bases, the J end lost 6 bases, and 9 bases lay between the germline ends. The V gene's germline CDR1 is DFQATT and CDR2 SNEGSKA (reference sequence). This chain's CDR3 is CSASGPEQYF. CDR3 sequence (DNA): TGCAGTGCGTCAGGCCCCGAGCAGTACTTC.

This clone was counted a single time. V and J are TRBV4-1 and TRBJ2-7; D is perhaps TRBD2 (5 bases). V was pared by 1 base and J by 6 bases, with 16 bases between. Germline-derived CDR1 and CDR2 are MGHRA and YSYEKL. The CDR3 runs 15 residues. CDR3 sequence: CASSQVESGLGEQYF. The CDR3 DNA follows: TGCGCCAGCAGCCAAGTAGAGTCGGGGTTAGGCGAGCAGTACTTC.

The chain uses TRBV6-5 and TRBJ1-2; D gene unclear. The germline V gene encodes CDR1 MNHEY and CDR2 SVGAGI. Between the trimmed V and J ends, which lost 9 bases and 7 bases, there was a span of 12 bases. The CDR3 is 11 residues long. CDR3 sequence: CASGAGSGYTF. CDR3 sequence (DNA): TGTGCCAGTGGCGCAGGCTCTGGCTACACCTTC.

This rearrangement joins TRBV7-9 to TRBJ1-2, with D maybe TRBD1 (6 bases). The germline V gene encodes CDR1 SEHNR and CDR2 FQNEAQ (reference sequence). The V end was cut by 5 bases, the J end by 1 base, with 17 bases between. The CDR3 covers 16 residues. As DNA, the CDR3 is TGTGCCAGCAGCCCAGCTGTCGGACAGAATAACTATGGCTACACCTTC. Translated: CASSPAVGQNNYGYTF.

The chain couples TRBV7-2 to TRBJ2-7, with a weak D call TRBD1 (6 bases). Germline values: CDR1 SGHTA, CDR2 FQGNSA. Trimming took off 5 bases at V and 3 bases at J, with 20 bases between the two ends. The CDR3 loop spans 16 amino acids. CDR3: CASSPSRRGQSYEQYF. The CDR3 DNA sequence: TGTGCCAGCAGCCCAAGCCGCCGAGGACAGAGCTACGAGCAGTACTTC. The entire variable domain, with the rest obtained from reference TRBV7-2 and TRBJ2-7, is as follows: GAGVSQSPSNKVTEKGKDVELRCDPISGHTALYWYRQSLGQGLEFLIYFQGNSAPDKSGLPSDRFSAERTGGSVSTLTIQRTQQEDSAVYLCASSPSRRGQSYEQYFGPGTRLTVT.

This rearrangement joins TRBV27 to TRBJ2-6; D is uncertain. The germline gives CDR1 MNHEY, CDR2 SMNVEV (reference sequence). Trimming shortened V by 5 bases and J by 0 bases, and 5 bases separated the two germline ends. The CDR3 spans 14 residues. CDR3 region: CASSPLSGANVLTF. Written as DNA, the CDR3 is TGTGCCAGCAGTCCCCTCTCTGGGGCCAACGTCCTGACTTTC.

V gene TRBV5-5 combines with J gene TRBJ1-2; 9 positions match TRBD1. This CDR3 comprises 15 residues. The germline V gene has CDR1 SGHKS and CDR2 YYEKEE (reference sequence). V lost 4 bases and J lost 2; bases outside the gene matches: 6. CDR3 residues: CASSVSGTGNYGYTF. The CDR3 DNA reads as TGTGCCAGCAGCGTGAGTGGGACAGGGAACTATGGCTACACCTTC. Full variable domain (remainder filled in from reference TRBV5-5 and TRBJ1-2): DAGVTQSPTHLIKTRGQQVTLRCSPISGHKSVSWYQQVLGQGPQFIFQYYEKEERGRGNFPDRFSARQFPNYSSELNVNALLLGDSALYLCASSVSGTGNYGYTFGSGTRLTVV.

The chain has TRBV7-8 and TRBJ1-2; 9 bases line up with TRBD1. The CDR3 extends over 17 amino acids. CDR1 SGHVS and CDR2 FQNEAQ come from the germline V gene. V trimming: 1 base; J trimming: 6 bases; junction bases outside the gene matches: 12. In DNA form, the CDR3 reads TGTGCCAGCAGCTTAGGGGTACAGGGGGCTGTGAGCGATGGCTACACCTTC. Its translation: CASSLGVQGAVSDGYTF.

This CDR3 reads CASSIAGLDTQYF. The CDR3 DNA follows: TGTGCCAGCAGTATAGCGGGATTAGATACGCAGTATTTT. The chain employs TRBV25-1 and TRBJ2-3; 8 bases are shared with TRBD2. The V gene's germline CDR1 is MGHDK and CDR2 SYGVNS. The CDR3 runs 13 residues. Trimming removed 5 bases from V and 5 bases from J; junction bases left unmatched: 3.

This CDR3 is CASLGMGGRGRNEQFF. CDR3 in DNA: TGTGCCAGCCTGGGAATGGGGGGTCGGGGCCGGAATGAGCAGTTCTTC. This sequence joins TRBV5-4 and TRBJ2-1; D may be TRBD2 (6 bases). Trimming removed 7 bases from V and 7 bases from J, with 24 bases in between. Germline V gene lookup returns CDR1 SGHNT and CDR2 YYREEE (reference sequence). This CDR3 region has 16 residues. Using reference TRBV5-4 and TRBJ2-1 for the parts outside the CDR3, the full variable domain is ETGVTQSPTHLIKTRGQQVTLRCSSQSGHNTVSWYQQALGQGPQFIFQYYREEENGRGNFPPRFSGLQFPNYSSELNVNALELDDSALYLCASLGMGGRGRNEQFFGPGTRLTVL.

On this clone itself: The sample has other DNA sequences that encode this CDR3 too. This chain links TRBV30 with TRBJ1-6, with a tentative D call TRBD1 (6 bases). Germline V gene lookup returns CDR1 GTSNPN and CDR2 SVGIG (reference sequence). Trimming shortened V by 3 bases and J by 4 bases, and 13 bases separated the two germline ends. The CDR3 contains 15 residues. CDR3: CAWSGRTAYNSPLHF. The DNA of the CDR3 is TGTGCCTGGAGCGGAAGGACAGCATATAATTCACCCCTCCACTTT.

The CDR3 region has the DNA TGTGCCAGCAGCTTACCAGGGTTGAGCACTGAAGCTTTCTTT. The encoded protein is CASSLPGLSTEAFF. The J gene is TRBJ1-1, the V gene TRBV7-2, with a tentative D call TRBD1 (5 bases). Per the germline V gene, CDR1 is SGHTA and CDR2 is FQGNSA. The CDR3 loop spans 14 amino acids. Trimming left V 2 bases short and J 4 bases short, with 11 bases between.

CDR3 sequence: CASSIRGTVRSGNTIYF. The CDR3 DNA sequence: TGTGCCAGTAGTATCAGAGGGACAGTCCGCAGTGGAAACACCATATATTTT. The chain recombines TRBV19 with TRBJ1-3; 7 bases align to TRBD1. The CDR3 runs to 17 residues. J was trimmed by 3 bases and V by 3 bases; bases with no gene match: 11. Germline values: CDR1 LNHDA, CDR2 SQIVND (reference sequence).

The V gene is TRBV12-3 or TRBV12-4, the J gene TRBJ2-3; D ambiguous. The CDR3 sequence is 12 residues long. Trimming shortened V by 5 bases and J by 5 bases, and 8 bases separated the two germline ends. CDR3 sequence reads: CASSPSGDTQYF. CDR3 nucleotides: TGTGCCAGCAGTCCCTCCGGAGATACGCAGTATTTT.

This chain connects TRBV28 to TRBJ2-7, with 12 bases that match TRBD2. CDR1 is MDHEN, CDR2 SYDVKM, per germline. CDR3 length: 15 amino acids. V was pared by 6 bases and J by 2 bases, with 5 bases of the junction left unmatched. Written as DNA, the CDR3 is TGTGCCAGCAGCCGCCTAGCGGGAGGGCCCTACGAGCAGTACTTC. This encodes CASSRLAGGPYEQYF.

This chain connects TRBV27 to TRBJ2-7; 13 nucleotides match TRBD2. The ends lost 4 bases at V and 4 bases at J; junction bases unmatched: 1. Germline CDR1 is MNHEY and CDR2 is SMNVEV (reference sequence). There are 14 residues in the CDR3. The CDR3 loop is CASSWGLAGYEQYF. CDR3 bases: TGTGCCAGCAGTTGGGGACTAGCGGGATACGAGCAGTACTTC.

J is TRBJ2-7 and V is TRBV30, with D maybe TRBD1 (6 bases). V gave up 4 bases and J gave up 0 bases, with 22 bases separating them. Germline CDR1 GTSNPN, CDR2 SVGIG (reference sequence). The CDR3 runs to 17 residues. The DNA of the CDR3 is TGTGCCTGGAACTCAGGGGCCGGGCCTAGGAGCTCCTACGAGCAGTACTTC. It yields the protein CAWNSGAGPRSSYEQYF.

The chain uses TRBV30 and TRBJ2-2; D is ambiguous. The CDR3 extends over 13 amino acids. Trimming stripped 4 bases from V and 4 bases from J, with 10 bases between. CDR1 GTSNPN and CDR2 SVGIG come from the germline V gene (reference sequence). The CDR3 protein is CAWTDRVTGELFF. CDR3 nucleotides: TGTGCCTGGACGGATCGGGTCACCGGGGAGCTGTTTTTT.

As concerns this clone: Different DNA sequences within this sample yield the same CDR3. This rearrangement joins TRBV5-1 to TRBJ2-7; TRBD1 matches 10 bases. Germline lookup yields CDR1 SGHRS and CDR2 YFSETQ. With 4 bases clipped from V and 1 base from J, the junction kept 2 bases outside the gene matches. The length of the CDR3 is 14 residues. CDR3 coding DNA: TGCGCCAGCAGCCCGGGACAGGGGTCCTACGAGCAGTACTTC. Protein product: CASSPGQGSYEQYF.

J is TRBJ1-1 and V is TRBV28; 7 positions agree with TRBD1. Per the germline V gene, CDR1 is MDHEN and CDR2 is SYDVKM. This CDR3 is built from 14 residues. With V trimmed by 6 bases and J by 3 bases, 7 bases remained unmatched. This CDR3 reads CASRLGQGDTEAFF. CDR3 DNA: TGTGCCAGCAGGTTGGGTCAGGGGGACACTGAAGCTTTCTTT. Combining the CDR3 with reference TRBV28 and TRBJ1-1 gives the whole variable domain DVKVTQSSRYLVKRTGEKVFLECVQDMDHENMFWYRQDPGLGLRLIYFSYDVKMKEKGDIPEGYSVSREKKERFSLILESASTNQTSMYLCASRLGQGDTEAFFGQGTRLTVV.